The clone carrying this TCR beta chain was counted ten times or more. What it recognizes is unknown. The lymph nodes were axillary draining lymph nodes from breast cancer patients. This sample was taken from a study of breast tumors, draining lymph nodes, adjacent tissues. Whole-study results and caveats: That most tumor T cells come from lymph nodes remained unproven. Tumor TCR diversity was below lymph nodes but above nontumor tissue. Luminal-like breast cancer showed significantly greater tumor-nontumor repertoire similarity than basal-like breast cancer did. Data fit most tumor T cells coming from lymph node, expanding in tumor.

TCRdb redid the calling of the multiplex PCR reads with MiXCR, one entry per CDR3 protein. The data hold about 180,000 distinct CDR3 sequences, with approximately 33% observed a single time. Sequenced input: axillary lymph node tissue. This TCR was recovered from a female donor with breast cancer. Some clones in this sample may be carry-over from other donors' samples.

The CDR3 coding sequence is TGCAGTGCTAGAGCTCTGCTGAAGCGGGAGTTTAATGAGCAGTTCTTC. It codes for CSARALLKREFNEQFF. The chain uses TRBV20-1 and TRBJ2-1; 8 nucleotides align to TRBD2. CDR3 length: 16 residues. Germline trimming cut 1 base from V and 7 bases from J; bases unmatched to any gene: 12. Germline loops: CDR1 DFQATT, CDR2 SNEGSKA (reference sequence).